The 4 T cell receptor beta chains below all came from one sample that was sequenced in a study of T-cell reconstitution after alpha-beta-depleted transplantation in children. Molecular barcoding with unique molecular identifiers was used for the TCRbeta library. TCRdb recomputed calls from the PCR reads with MiXCR, one row per CDR3 protein. The sample carries around 92,000 distinct CDR3 sequences, 10% to 15% recorded once. Material: PBMCs from the stem cell graft donor, obtained from the stem cell graft. The receptors stem from a human donor who donated a stem cell graft to a child with inherited bone marrow failure.

This clonotype was recorded at least ten times. The V gene is TRBV12-3 or TRBV12-4, the J gene TRBJ2-1; D may be TRBD1 (6 bases). Trimming removed 6 bases at V and 0 bases at J, with 15 bases between. The length of the CDR3 is 16 residues. DNA of the CDR3: TGTGCCAGCAGGCCCAATAGGGGGAACTCCTACAATGAGCAGTTCTTC. Translation: CASRPNRGNSYNEQFF.

In its sample, this clonotype was seen many times. This chain connects TRBV5-1 to TRBJ2-1, with TRBD2 identical over 7 bases. Looked up from germline, CDR1 is SGHRS and CDR2 is YFSETQ. With 0 bases clipped from V and 2 bases from J, the junction kept 8 bases outside the gene matches. This CDR3 has 17 residues. CDR3 DNA: TGCGCCAGCAGCTTGGCGAGCGGGACTGAAACCTACAATGAGCAGTTCTTC. Its protein is CASSLASGTETYNEQFF.

V is TRBV27 and J is TRBJ1-1; TRBD1 might be the D (6 bases). The length of the CDR3 is 15 residues. Germline V CDR1 and CDR2: MNHEY, SMNVEV (reference sequence). Trimming took 2 bases from V and 6 from J, leaving 16 bases between them. The CDR3 DNA follows: TGTGCCAGCAGTTTAGAGTATGGGGGCTGGCCTGAAGCTTTCTTT. Its protein is CASSLEYGGWPEAFF.

This chain links TRBV4-2 with TRBJ2-1; no clear D. CDR1 is LGHNA and CDR2 is YNFKEQ in the germline V gene. This CDR3 spans 13 amino acids. V lost 4 bases and J lost 6, with 10 bases in between. The DNA of the CDR3 is TGTGCCAGCAGCCCACCCGTGGCCAATGAGCAGTTCTTC. Protein sequence: CASSPPVANEQFF.